The rows below give T cell receptor beta chains drawn from one sample of a study of cytomegalovirus exposure and HLA in healthy donors. Assay: immunoSEQ multiplex PCR; the TCRdb copy retains only in-frame clones and omits some. The profile shows 270,000 or so clones, roughly 85% of them singletons. The specimen sequenced was PBMCs. Receptors originate from a man aged 40-49 years in good health and CMV-seropositive. Both conserved end residues are part of each CDR3. A D gene is named only where the DNA matches it firmly. Part of the rows lack a size; the others show once, few, many or a class for expanded clones.

size: -; V: TRBV7-9; D: TRBD1; J: TRBJ1-2; CDR3: CASSLRGQGNGYTF; DNA: TGTGCCAGCAGCTTAAGGGGACAGGGGAATGGCTACACCTTC
size: -; V: TRBV28; D: TRBD2; J: TRBJ2-7; CDR3: CASWLAGGPYEQYF; DNA: TGTGCCAGCTGGTTAGCGGGAGGGCCCTACGAGCAGTACTTC
size: few; V: TRBV16; D: -; J: TRBJ2-7; CDR3: CASSPRGETYEQYF; DNA: TGTGCCAGCAGCCCCCGGGGTGAAACCTACGAGCAGTACTTC
size: once; V: TRBV7-9; D: TRBD1; J: TRBJ2-7; CDR3: CSSSSNRDRVHEQYF; DNA: TGTTCCAGCAGCTCAAACCGGGACAGGGTCCACGAGCAGTACTTC
size: -; V: TRBV10-1; D: -; J: TRBJ2-3; CDR3: CASSDLEISTDTQYF; DNA: TGCGCCAGCAGTGATTTGGAGATTAGCACAGATACGCAGTATTTT
size: -; V: TRBV7-6; D: TRBD2; J: TRBJ2-7; CDR3: CASSLVPSGLSYEQYF; DNA: TGTGCCAGCAGCTTAGTGCCTAGCGGCCTCTCCTACGAGCAGTACTTC
size: -; V: TRBV25-1; D: -; J: TRBJ2-3; CDR3: CASSDRSTDTQYF; DNA: TGTGCCAGCAGTGACAGGAGCACAGATACGCAGTATTTT
size: once; V: TRBV5-1; D: -; J: TRBJ1-6; CDR3: CASSPEQGISSYNSPLHF; DNA: TGCGCCAGCAGCCCGGAACAGGGCATAAGCTCCTATAATTCACCCCTCCACTTT
size: -; V: TRBV2; D: -; J: TRBJ2-2; CDR3: CASSEWSGRSNTGELFF; DNA: TGTGCCAGCAGTGAATGGTCGGGGAGGAGCAACACCGGGGAGCTGTTTTTT
size: -; V: TRBV4-2; D: -; J: TRBJ2-1; CDR3: CASSQDDWREGEQFF; DNA: TGTGCCAGCAGCCAAGATGATTGGAGAGAGGGTGAGCAGTTCTTC
size: -; V: TRBV6-5; D: TRBD1; J: TRBJ2-7; CDR3: CASTVGQGSYEQYF; DNA: TGTGCCAGCACCGTGGGACAGGGCTCCTACGAGCAGTACTTC
size: -; V: TRBV18; D: -; J: TRBJ1-5; CDR3: CASSPSPPGRVNQPQHF; DNA: TGTGCCAGCTCACCCAGCCCTCCGGGAAGGGTCAATCAGCCCCAGCATTTT
size: few; V: TRBV19; D: -; J: TRBJ1-5; CDR3: CASSMRDQPQHF; DNA: TGTGCCAGTAGTATGCGGGATCAGCCCCAGCATTTT
size: -; V: TRBV28; D: -; J: TRBJ2-4; CDR3: CASSLSGVGDIQYF; DNA: TGTGCCAGCAGTTTATCGGGGGTAGGGGACATTCAGTACTTC
size: -; V: TRBV15; D: -; J: TRBJ1-1; CDR3: CATSRDRGLRTEAFF; DNA: TGTGCCACCAGCAGAGACAGGGGCTTGAGGACTGAAGCTTTCTTT
size: -; V: TRBV4-1; D: TRBD2; J: TRBJ2-7; CDR3: CASSQDPVSGRVEQYF; DNA: TGCGCCAGCAGCCAAGACCCTGTTAGCGGGAGGGTCGAGCAGTACTTC
size: -; V: TRBV6-5; D: TRBD2; J: TRBJ2-3; CDR3: CASSLELASTDTQYF; DNA: TGTGCCAGCAGTTTAGAACTAGCGAGCACAGATACGCAGTATTTT
size: once; V: TRBV27; D: TRBD1; J: TRBJ2-7; CDR3: CASSLSPGGLRGREQYF; DNA: TGTGCCAGCAGTTTATCGCCCGGTGGGCTCAGGGGGCGCGAGCAGTACTTC
size: -; V: TRBV5-1; D: TRBD2; J: TRBJ2-5; CDR3: CASSLGGLAGAGRETQYF; DNA: TGCGCCAGCAGCTTGGGTGGACTAGCGGGAGCTGGGAGAGAGACCCAGTACTTC
size: -; V: TRBV6-5; D: -; J: TRBJ1-1; CDR3: CASSRQGNTEAFF; DNA: TGTGCCAGCAGTCGGCAGGGGAACACTGAAGCTTTCTTT
size: few; V: TRBV19; D: -; J: TRBJ1-4; CDR3: CASSLTGKLFF; DNA: TGTGCCAGTAGTTTAACCGGAAAACTGTTTTTT
size: -; V: TRBV7-9; D: -; J: TRBJ2-5; CDR3: CASSVWAQETQYF; DNA: TGTGCCAGCAGCGTATGGGCCCAAGAGACCCAGTACTTC
size: -; V: TRBV5-4; D: -; J: TRBJ1-1; CDR3: CASSPGFRLDMNTEAFF; DNA: TGTGCCAGCAGCCCAGGTTTTAGGTTGGACATGAACACTGAAGCTTTCTTT
size: -; V: TRBV5-4; D: TRBD1; J: TRBJ2-7; CDR3: CASSLTQGADFDEQYF; DNA: TGTGCCAGCAGCTTGACACAGGGGGCTGATTTTGACGAGCAGTACTTC
size: -; V: TRBV4-3; D: -; J: TRBJ2-6; CDR3: CASSQIMGGTGPTGANVLTF; DNA: TGCGCCAGCAGCCAAATCATGGGGGGAACTGGACCGACTGGGGCCAACGTCCTGACTTTC
size: once; V: TRBV4-1; D: TRBD2; J: TRBJ2-7; CDR3: CASSPLGTSGAYEQYF; DNA: TGCGCCAGCAGCCCCCTAGGGACTAGCGGAGCTTACGAGCAGTACTTC
size: -; V: TRBV27; D: -; J: TRBJ2-7; CDR3: CASSPGVAYEQYF; DNA: TGTGCCAGCAGCCCGGGAGTTGCCTACGAGCAGTACTTC
size: -; V: TRBV7-2; D: TRBD1; J: TRBJ2-2; CDR3: CASSLATTGSGELFF; DNA: TGTGCCAGCAGCTTAGCGACGACAGGGTCCGGGGAGCTGTTTTTT
size: -; V: TRBV30; D: -; J: TRBJ1-6; CDR3: CAWSGGPVPPLHF; DNA: TGTGCCTGGAGTGGGGGGCCAGTTCCACCCCTCCACTTT
size: -; V: TRBV27; D: TRBD1; J: TRBJ2-5; CDR3: CATGTEYQETQYF; DNA: TGTGCCACCGGGACAGAGTACCAAGAGACCCAGTACTTC
size: -; V: TRBV2; D: -; J: TRBJ2-7; CDR3: CASSEGGRYEQYF; DNA: TGTGCCAGCAGTGAAGGGGGCAGATACGAGCAGTACTTC
size: -; V: TRBV5-6; D: TRBD2; J: TRBJ2-7; CDR3: CASRLGLAAGYEQYF; DNA: TGTGCCAGCAGACTTGGACTAGCGGCGGGCTACGAGCAGTACTTC
size: -; V: TRBV5-1; D: TRBD2; J: TRBJ2-1; CDR3: CASSLGGLAGYNEQFF; DNA: TGCGCCAGCAGCTTGGGAGGACTAGCGGGATACAATGAGCAGTTCTTC
size: -; V: TRBV19; D: -; J: TRBJ2-7; CDR3: CASSIGLDSYEQYF; DNA: TGTGCCAGTAGTATAGGACTGGATTCCTACGAGCAGTACTTC
size: -; V: TRBV15; D: TRBD2; J: TRBJ2-1; CDR3: CATSRDLGAGGHGEQFF; DNA: TGTGCCACCAGCAGAGATCTTGGTGCGGGAGGGCACGGTGAGCAGTTCTTC
size: -; V: TRBV2; D: -; J: TRBJ2-5; CDR3: CASSDSGPSETQYF; DNA: TGTGCCAGCAGTGATTCAGGCCCCAGCGAGACCCAGTACTTC
size: -; V: TRBV27; D: TRBD2; J: TRBJ2-1; CDR3: CASSSKRESFPFSYNEQFF; DNA: TGTGCCAGCAGTTCAAAGCGGGAGTCATTCCCATTCTCCTACAATGAGCAGTTCTTC
size: -; V: TRBV29-1; D: -; J: TRBJ2-7; CDR3: CSVEGGAPYEQYF; DNA: TGCAGCGTTGAGGGCGGGGCTCCCTACGAGCAGTACTTC
size: -; V: TRBV4-3; D: TRBD1; J: TRBJ2-2; CDR3: CASSPGQGRWELFF; DNA: TGCGCCAGCAGCCCTGGACAGGGTCGGTGGGAGCTGTTTTTT
size: -; V: TRBV27; D: -; J: TRBJ2-7; CDR3: CASSLTGWPLYEQYF; DNA: TGTGCCAGCAGTTTAACAGGGTGGCCCCTCTACGAGCAGTACTTC
size: -; V: TRBV6-1; D: -; J: TRBJ1-5; CDR3: CASSEARYQPQHF; DNA: TGTGCCAGCAGTGAAGCGCGGTATCAGCCCCAGCATTTT